The 23 T cell receptor beta chains below were found in one sample sequenced in a study of beta chain features in type 1 diabetes. Study outcomes and limitations: People with Type 1 diabetes carried modestly yet significantly shorter TCRB CDR3s in all four CD4+ subsets.

No antigen is known for these receptors. Expressed TCRB transcripts were sequenced, since all the RNA that had been isolated was reverse transcribed. Here immunoSEQ multiplex PCR was the method, and the copy in TCRdb shows in-frame clones only, minus some. The data show around 160,000 clones, 6.5% to 8.5% seen once. Sample: central memory CD4+ T cells from blood. Source of these receptors: a young woman with type 1 diabetes.

The genes are TRBV7-2 and TRBJ2-3; TRBD2 aligns across 10 bases. CDR3 length: 17 amino acids. Trimming took 1 base from V and 1 from J; bases not matched to a gene: 5. Germline lookup yields CDR1 SGHTA and CDR2 FQGNSA. The chain's CDR3 is CASSLVPSGSGTDTQYF. CDR3 nucleotide sequence: TGTGCCAGCAGCTTAGTCCCTAGCGGGAGTGGCACAGATACGCAGTATTTT.

This clone appeared a few times. V gene TRBV11-2 combines with J gene TRBJ2-3; D is possibly TRBD1 (6 bases). V shed 5 bases and J shed 2 bases, with 14 bases lying between them. Looked up from germline, CDR1 is SGHAT and CDR2 is FQNNGV. The CDR3 consists of 15 residues. Here the CDR3 DNA reads TGTGCCAGCAGCCGCCTGGGACACCTCACAGATACGCAGTATTTT. It yields the protein CASSRLGHLTDTQYF.

The J gene is TRBJ2-5, the V gene TRBV5-1, with 10 bases lining up with TRBD1. The CDR3 has 16 residues. Germline V gene sequence: CDR1 SGHRS, CDR2 YFSETQ. Trimming removed 6 bases from V and 4 bases from J; junction bases left unmatched: 12. Here the CDR3 DNA reads TGCGCCAGCACAAGGCCTGGGACAGGGGAAGGAGAGACCCAGTACTTC. This translates into CASTRPGTGEGETQYF.

The chain employs TRBV11-3 and TRBJ2-2; TRBD1 aligns across 7 bases. CDR3 length equals 16 residues. V shed 4 bases and J 4 bases; nucleotides not matched to a gene: 9. From germline, CDR1 is SGHNT and CDR2 YENEEA. The CDR3 DNA sequence: TGTGCCAGCAGCTCCCGACAGGGTCGGAGCACCGGGGAGCTGTTTTTT. As protein: CASSSRQGRSTGELFF.

This clone was seen repeatedly, ten times or more. V usage is TRBV19 and J usage is TRBJ1-2, with a weak D call TRBD1 (6 bases). V lost 5 bases and J 4 bases, leaving 14 bases between the germline ends. The CDR3 covers 14 residues. The germline CDR1 and CDR2 sequences are LNHDA and SQIVND (reference sequence). This chain's CDR3 is CASSVQGTGYGYTF. As DNA, the CDR3 is TGTGCCAGTAGTGTACAGGGAACCGGCTATGGCTACACCTTC.

This clone occurred a few times. The rearrangement links TRBV10-3 to TRBJ1-5; TRBD1 agrees at 8 bases. This CDR3 region has 17 residues. Germline V CDR1 and CDR2: ENHRY, SYGVKD. Trimming removed 3 bases from V and 4 bases from J; junction bases left unmatched: 11. CDR3 loop: CAISDLDGQGVNQPQHF. The CDR3 bases are TGTGCCATCAGTGATCTCGACGGACAGGGAGTTAATCAGCCCCAGCATTTT.

The V call is TRBV30, the J call TRBJ2-7; TRBD2 matches 11 bases. Looked up from germline, CDR1 is GTSNPN and CDR2 is SVGIG (reference sequence). This CDR3 contains 14 residues. J lost 7 bases, V lost 5 bases, and 10 bases had no gene match. Written as DNA, the CDR3 is TGTGCCTGGGCCCCACTAGCGGGAGTACGGGAGCAGTACTTC. It translates to CAWAPLAGVREQYF.

CDR3 sequence (DNA): TGTGCCATCGGAGGACGGGGAGGTGGTGAGCAGTTCTTC. Translation gives CAIGGRGGGEQFF. The V gene is TRBV7-7, the J gene TRBJ2-1; weak D call: TRBD2 (6 bases). Germline values: CDR1 SSHAT, CDR2 FNYEAQ (reference sequence). The V gene lost 10 bases and the J gene lost 9 bases, with 19 bases spanning the gap. The CDR3 extends over 13 amino acids.

The chain couples TRBV30 to TRBJ2-2; possible D gene TRBD1, 6 bases. The CDR3 is made up of 15 amino acids. Trimming cost V 0 bases and J 0 bases, with 8 bases left between them. Germline assignment: CDR1 GTSNPN and CDR2 SVGIG (reference sequence). CDR3 amino acids: CAWSVRTANTGELFF. The CDR3 region has the DNA TGTGCCTGGAGTGTACGGACAGCGAACACCGGGGAGCTGTTTTTT.

This clone was counted a few times. The chain couples TRBV4-1 to TRBJ2-5; 8 bases match TRBD2. V trimming: 3 bases; J trimming: 0 bases; junction bases outside the gene matches: 6. The CDR3 contains 16 residues. Germline-derived CDR1 and CDR2 are MGHRA and YSYEKL. The CDR3 here is CASSHGGGQYQETQYF. The CDR3 DNA follows: TGCGCCAGCAGCCATGGCGGGGGGCAGTACCAAGAGACCCAGTACTTC.

The V and J genes are TRBV4-3 and TRBJ2-5, with no clear D. This CDR3 has 12 amino acids. The V gene's germline CDR1 is LGHNA and CDR2 YSLEER. V lost 0 bases to trimming and J lost 6 bases, with 5 bases between them. The DNA of the CDR3 is TGCGCCAGCAGCCAAGATCTCCAGACCCAGTACTTC. Its protein is CASSQDLQTQYF.

This clone was detected many times. V gene TRBV4-3 combines with J gene TRBJ2-3; 7 nucleotides match TRBD1. The CDR3 sequence is 17 residues long. Germline-derived CDR1 and CDR2 are LGHNA and YSLEER. Trimming at V came to 0 bases and at J to 6 bases, leaving 12 bases not matched to a gene. As DNA, the CDR3 is TGCGCCAGCAGCCAAGAAGGTGGGACAGTGAGGGGCGATACGCAGTATTTT. Translating gives CASSQEGGTVRGDTQYF.

This clone turned up a few times. The V and J genes are TRBV29-1 and TRBJ2-1; D ambiguous. Trimming pared 3 bases from V and 1 base from J, leaving 7 bases between. This CDR3 spans 13 amino acids. The V gene's germline CDR1 is SQVTM and CDR2 ANQGSEA. Here the CDR3 reads CSVDDSSYNEQFF. The CDR3 DNA reads as TGCAGCGTTGATGACTCGTCCTACAATGAGCAGTTCTTC.

CDR3 nucleotide sequence: TGTGCCAGCAGTTCCGGGACTAGCGGCATCCTGGCGCAGTATTTT. Amino acid sequence: CASSSGTSGILAQYF. This sequence joins TRBV6-5 and TRBJ2-3; 11 nucleotides align to TRBD2. Germline values: CDR1 MNHEY, CDR2 SVGAGI. The CDR3 has 15 amino acids. Unmatched junction bases numbered 10, after V lost 4 bases and J lost 10 bases.

This clone was seen only a few times. The rearrangement uses TRBV18 and TRBJ1-1; D is unclear. The V end lost 3 bases, the J end lost 1 base, and 12 bases lay between the germline ends. The CDR3 loop spans 15 amino acids. CDR1 is KGHSH, CDR2 LQKENI, per germline. DNA for the CDR3: TGTGCCAGCTCACCCAGCACATACAGGAACACTGAAGCTTTCTTT. The encoded protein is CASSPSTYRNTEAFF.

This rearrangement joins TRBV5-1 to TRBJ2-3, with 9 bases lining up with TRBD1. Per germline, CDR1 SGHRS and CDR2 YFSETQ. With V trimmed by 0 bases and J by 5 bases, 7 bases remained unmatched. The CDR3 is made up of 16 amino acids. The CDR3 spells CASSLGNRQGGDTQYF. DNA for the CDR3: TGCGCCAGCAGCTTGGGCAATCGACAGGGGGGAGATACGCAGTATTTT. Complete variable domain (other parts from reference TRBV5-1 and TRBJ2-3): KAGVTQTPRYLIKTRGQQVTLSCSPISGHRSVSWYQQTPGQGLQFLFEYFSETQRNKGNFPGRFSGRQFSNSRSEMNVSTLELGDSALYLCASSLGNRQGGDTQYFGPGTRLTVL.

There are a few counts of this clone. The V call is TRBV18, the J call TRBJ2-6, with D possibly matching TRBD1 (5 bases). Germline-derived CDR1 and CDR2 are KGHSH and LQKENI. The CDR3 runs 18 residues. Trimming shortened V by 0 bases and J by 0 bases, and 12 bases separated the two germline ends. The CDR3 is CASSPPGRRTSGANVLTF. CDR3 in DNA: TGTGCCAGCTCACCACCGGGGCGCCGAACCTCTGGGGCCAACGTCCTGACTTTC.

This clone was counted between two and nine times. The rearrangement links TRBV30 to TRBJ2-5; 8 nucleotides agree with TRBD1. Germline V gene data show CDR1 as GTSNPN and CDR2 as SVGIG (reference sequence). V was pared by 5 bases and J by 5 bases, with 4 bases of the junction left unmatched. The CDR3 is 12 amino acids. The CDR3 DNA follows: TGTGCCTGGTCGGACAGGGCGGAGACCCAGTACTTC. This codes for CAWSDRAETQYF. The whole variable domain, filled in from reference TRBV30 and TRBJ2-5, reads SQTIHQWPATLVQPVGSPLSLECTVEGTSNPNLYWYRQAAGRGLQLLFYSVGIGQISSEVPQNLSASRPQDRQFILSSKKLLLSDSGFYLCAWSDRAETQYFGPGTRLLVL.

This clone turned up a few times. This rearrangement joins TRBV11-2 to TRBJ1-6; D might be TRBD1 (5 bases). V lost 5 bases and J 8 bases, leaving 13 bases between the germline ends. Germline-derived CDR1 and CDR2 are SGHAT and FQNNGV. This CDR3 contains 14 residues. CDR3 in amino acids: CASSPGRGYSPLHF. DNA of the CDR3: TGTGCCAGCAGCCCCGGTCGGGGGTATTCACCCCTCCACTTT.

The chain links TRBV5-5 to TRBJ2-5, with 9 bases that match TRBD2. The V segment lost 7 bases and the J segment 5 bases; nucleotides outside the gene matches: 15. Per the germline V gene, CDR1 is SGHKS and CDR2 is YYEKEE (reference sequence). CDR3 length: 16 amino acids. CDR3 sequence: CASRRGGLDAAETQYF. The CDR3 bases are TGTGCCAGCCGGCGGGGGGGACTAGATGCCGCGGAGACCCAGTACTTC.

This clone was picked up a small number of times. The V call is TRBV29-1, the J call TRBJ1-1; no clear D. This CDR3 comprises 13 residues. V was clipped by 7 bases and J by 1 base, with 13 bases between them. Looked up from germline, CDR1 is SQVTM and CDR2 is ANQGSEA. The CDR3 protein is CSGDTYQNTEAFF. The CDR3 bases are TGCAGCGGCGACACGTACCAGAACACTGAAGCTTTCTTT. The whole variable domain, remainder taken from reference TRBV29-1 and TRBJ1-1, is SAVISQKPSRDICQRGTSLTIQCQVDSQVTMMFWYRQQPGQSLTLIATANQGSEATYESGFVIDKFPISRPNLTFSTLTVSNMSPEDSSIYLCSGDTYQNTEAFFGQGTRLTVV.

A few counts support this clone. The rearrangement links TRBV27 to TRBJ2-7, with 7 bases fitting TRBD1. The CDR3 is 12 amino acids. Germline CDR1 reads MNHEY; CDR2 reads SMNVEV (reference sequence). V lost 3 bases and J lost 6; bases outside the gene matches: 2. The CDR3 protein is CASSFHRGEQYF. The CDR3, as DNA: TGTGCCAGCAGTTTTCACAGGGGCGAGCAGTACTTC.

V is TRBV7-3 and J is TRBJ2-1, with TRBD2 matching 7 bases. After removal of 3 bases from V and 8 bases from J, the junction contained 7 bases not matched to a gene. Per the germline V gene, CDR1 is SGHTA and CDR2 is FQGTGA. The CDR3 is 14 residues long. The CDR3 region is CASSLGGRVDEQFF. DNA for the CDR3: TGTGCCAGCAGCTTGGGCGGGAGAGTGGATGAGCAGTTCTTC.